This T cell receptor beta chain was profiled in a study of T cell responses to AZD1222 COVID-19 vaccine (dated by TCRdb to the early 2020s). General notes on the study: Because spike-specific TCR depth and breadth did not differ between the two schedules, AZD1222 recipients who got a second dose at roughly 4 weeks were pooled with those who got a second dose at roughly 12 weeks. TCR sequencing was performed for roughly 240 trial participants, of whom 207 were given two doses of AZD1222 and around 26 were given two doses of MenACWY control vaccine. Trial participants were enrolled into age subgroups of 18-55, 56-69 and 70-plus years, which contained about 150, 27 and 61 TCR-sequenced participants, respectively.

The CDR3 regions of human TCRbeta chains were analyzed by immunosequencing. The study's own analysis went as follows. Repertoire TCRs were checked for matches against a reference library of SARS-CoV-2-specific TCRs that had been generated using the MIRA antigen-specificity platform. Breadth was defined as the fraction of unique TCRs that were SARS-CoV-2-associated. Depth was defined as the fraction of total T cells that were SARS-CoV-2-associated. Using the MIRA data, each spike-specific TCR was assigned both to the spike region to which the TCR was reactive and to a CD4 or CD8 class. Log10-transformed breadth and depth values were compared by one-way ANOVA with Sidak's multiple comparisons tests. Sourced from immuneACCESS, this table was stored by TCRdb with only in-frame sequences that have V and J called. A share of the clones is absent; for the studies checked, an unresolved V gene accounts for under half, and the remainder has no known explanation. V and J calls and clone size come straight from that table; D and trimming were deduced from the DNA. In this sample the table shows 150,000 or so clones, around 89% of which occur a single time. 2.2% of the sample belongs to the ten largest clones.

What the authors observed across the whole study: In the small 56-69-year group, the increase in depth fell short of significance, most likely because of low power. No day 14 peak-response samples were available, so repertoires were characterized only after the peak T cell response. Reportedly, close to half of the unique spike-specific TCRs recognized epitopes lying outside the regions that are mutated in the B.1.351 and B.1.1.7 variants. The vaccine-associated CD4 TCRs covered the entire spike protein, and the dominant responses fell in regions 160-218 and 743-854. After two AZD1222 doses, spike-specific TCR breadth and depth were significantly higher than at day 0 and than in MenACWY recipients. Conclusions about previously exposed vaccinees are limited, since just 5 or 6 AZD1222 recipients were seropositive for SARS-CoV-2 at baseline. Participants were mostly white British and included more females than males, and it was suggested by the authors that clonal diversity may have been underestimated.

This clone was observed once. Its antigen is not yet known. Per-base qualities were not stored, and no clone one base away is much larger. The time point label, read with the paper, signifies: baseline before first vaccination. Vaccinee samples were obtained from the UK trials COV001 and COV002, which included a single-blind randomized controlled phase 2/3 trial of AZD1222 (ChAdOx1 nCoV-19) in healthy adults. For TCRbeta chain sequencing, PBMC samples were collected from trial participants at day 0 and at day 28 after the second dose. From a lookup of the germline V gene, CDR1 and CDR2 are MDHEN and SYDVKM. V and J are trimmed by 5 bases and 0 bases, and the gene matches miss 6 bases of the junction. The CDR3, from cysteine to phenylalanine, totals 15 residues. Only CDR3 DNA is held: 45 bases, read in frame from base 1.

The chain links TRBV28 with TRBJ2-7, and 8 bases in between align with TRBD1. The sequences come from peripheral blood, collected on day 0 of AZD1222 vaccination. This receptor was identified in an adult in good health. The CDR3 is CASSQPGQASYEQYF. DNA sequence: TGTGCCAGCAGTCAACCGGGACAGGCCTCCTACGAGCAGTACTTC.